These 27 T cell receptor beta chains originate from one sample sequenced in a study of identical twins. In TCRdb, the 5' RACE reads were re-called with MiXCR into one record per CDR3 protein. The table lists about 430,000 distinct CDR3 sequences, under 20% of them singletons, with roughly 12% in the top ten. The sequenced material came from naive T cells sorted from blood. These receptors all come from a man aged 50-60 years in good health.

CDR3 sequence (DNA): TGTGCCATCAGCGGGACTAGCGGGGGGGATACGCAGTATTTT. This encodes CAISGTSGGDTQYF. This chain links TRBV10-3 with TRBJ2-3, with 15 bases fitting TRBD2. Germline assignment: CDR1 ENHRY and CDR2 SYGVKD. The trim removed 6 bases at V and 6 bases at J, leaving 1 base unmatched. The CDR3 has 14 residues.

The chain uses TRBV11-2 and TRBJ2-1; D is perhaps TRBD1 or TRBD2 (6 bases each). V was shortened by 1 base and J by 3 bases, with 10 bases between the two germline ends. CDR1 is SGHAT, CDR2 FQNNGV, per germline. This CDR3 has 15 amino acids. The CDR3 is CASSLGRGDYNEQFF. The CDR3 DNA reads as TGTGCCAGCAGCTTAGGTAGGGGGGACTACAATGAGCAGTTCTTC.

This clonotype came up many times. CDR3 sequence: CASSSRTSVRLLSYNEQFF. The CDR3 DNA reads as TGTGCCAGCAGCTCGAGGACTAGCGTAAGACTACTCTCCTACAATGAGCAGTTCTTC. The gene calls are TRBV7-8 and TRBJ2-1, with 9 bases matching TRBD2. CDR1 SGHVS and CDR2 FQNEAQ come from the germline V gene. With V trimmed by 4 bases and J by 0 bases, 13 bases remained unmatched. This CDR3 comprises 19 residues. Full variable domain (rest looked up from reference TRBV7-8 and TRBJ2-1): GAGVSQSPRYKVAKRGQDVALRCDPISGHVSLFWYQQALGQGPEFLTYFQNEAQLDKSGLPSDRFFAERPEGSVSTLKIQRTQQEDSAVYLCASSSRTSVRLLSYNEQFFGPGTRLTVL.

This clonotype was picked up a small number of times. The V call is TRBV29-1, the J call TRBJ2-1, with D possibly being TRBD2 (6 bases). V lost 0 bases to trimming and J lost 7 bases, with 16 bases between them. Germline V lookup: CDR1 SQVTM, CDR2 ANQGSEA. This CDR3 region has 15 residues. Written as DNA, the CDR3 is TGCAGCGTTGAAGATCCCGAGGGCCGGGGGAATGAGCAGTTCTTC. It is translated as CSVEDPEGRGNEQFF.

There are many counts of this clonotype. The rearrangement uses TRBV13 and TRBJ1-1; 9 bases match TRBD1. Per germline, CDR1 PRHDT and CDR2 FYEKMQ (reference sequence). The V gene end was trimmed by 7 bases and the J gene end by 0 bases; junction bases not matched to a gene: 6. The CDR3 is 15 amino acids. The CDR3 DNA is TGTGCCAGCAAGGGACAGGGAGGTGTGAACACTGAAGCTTTCTTT. Translating gives CASKGQGGVNTEAFF.

The rearrangement uses TRBV28 and TRBJ2-2; D is ambiguous. This CDR3 spans 17 amino acids. The V gene's germline CDR1 is MDHEN and CDR2 SYDVKM. The ends were cut back, 7 bases at V and 0 bases at J, with 18 bases in the middle. The CDR3 sequence is CASISYYGFANTGELFF. The CDR3 DNA is TGTGCCAGCATTTCGTATTACGGGTTCGCGAACACCGGGGAGCTGTTTTTT. Looking up the rest from reference TRBV28 and TRBJ2-2 gives the full variable domain: DVKVTQSSRYLVKRTGEKVFLECVQDMDHENMFWYRQDPGLGLRLIYFSYDVKMKEKGDIPEGYSVSREKKERFSLILESASTNQTSMYLCASISYYGFANTGELFFGEGSRLTVL.

The genes are TRBV27 and TRBJ1-2; 8 bases line up with TRBD1. The ends lost 4 bases at V and 4 bases at J; junction bases unmatched: 14. The CDR3 has 17 residues. Germline V gives CDR1 MNHEY, CDR2 SMNVEV (reference sequence). CDR3 region: CASSSRTGRFLSYGYTF. CDR3 nucleotides: TGTGCCAGCAGTTCAAGGACAGGGAGGTTCCTATCCTATGGCTACACCTTC.

This clonotype occurred many times. V is TRBV28 and J is TRBJ1-1; D ambiguous. Germline V gene lookup returns CDR1 MDHEN and CDR2 SYDVKM. The CDR3 contains 13 residues. With 6 bases removed from V and 5 bases from J, the gap between germline ends came to 13 bases. The CDR3 spells CASSPWGETEAFF. As DNA, the CDR3 is TGTGCCAGCAGCCCCTGGGGAGAAACTGAAGCTTTCTTT.

In the case of this clonotype: This may be a read error, as it is one base from a much larger clone. The chain is built from TRBV5-1 and TRBJ2-7, with D possibly matching TRBD2 (6 bases). Per the germline V gene, CDR1 is SGHRS and CDR2 is YFSETQ. The CDR3 sequence is 16 residues long. This CDR3 is CASSWGDSPSSCEQYF. CDR3 bases: TGCGCCAGCAGCTGGGGGGACTCCCCGAGCTCCTGCGAGCAGTACTTC.

This clonotype was seen at least ten times. This chain uses TRBV24-1 with TRBJ2-7, with unresolved D. The CDR3 is 14 amino acids. Germline CDR1 is KGHDR and CDR2 is SFDVKD. V was shortened by 2 bases and J by 2 bases, with 9 bases between the two germline ends. CDR3 protein: CATSDSDRAYEQYF. The CDR3 DNA reads as TGTGCCACCAGTGATTCGGATAGGGCCTACGAGCAGTACTTC.

In its sample, this clonotype was seen a few times. The rearrangement joins TRBV7-2 to TRBJ2-3, with a possible D match to TRBD2 (5 bases). There are 14 residues in the CDR3. Per germline, CDR1 SGHTA and CDR2 FQGNSA. V dropped 1 base and J dropped 8 bases, with 13 bases sitting between them. CDR3 sequence: CASSLVRGSATQYF. The CDR3, as DNA: TGTGCCAGCAGCTTAGTTCGGGGTTCGGCTACGCAGTATTTT.

The rearrangement uses TRBV20-1 and TRBJ1-6; D is possibly TRBD1 (5 bases). The germline gives CDR1 DFQATT, CDR2 SNEGSKA (reference sequence). With 1 base removed from V and 10 bases from J, the gap between germline ends came to 20 bases. The CDR3 contains 16 residues. This CDR3 is CSARALGGELWSPLHF. The CDR3 nucleotides read TGCAGTGCTAGAGCCCTGGGAGGGGAGTTGTGGTCACCCCTCCACTTT.

This clonotype was counted only a few times. The CDR3 DNA is TGTGCCAGCAGCTTTAGTAGCGATGAGCAGTTCTTC. This sequence encodes CASSFSSDEQFF. This chain connects TRBV7-9 to TRBJ2-1; a possible D gene is TRBD2 (5 bases). CDR3 length: 12 amino acids. Trimming stripped 3 bases from V and 8 bases from J, with 8 bases between. Germline loops: CDR1 SEHNR, CDR2 FQNEAQ (reference sequence).

For this clonotype: Germline is not matched at one junction end, which may reflect a read error. The rearrangement joins TRBV7-9 to TRBJ1-5, with D possibly TRBD1 on 5 matching bases. There are 15 residues in the CDR3. CDR1 is SEHNR and CDR2 is FQNEAQ in the germline V gene (reference sequence). CDR3 in amino acids: CASSPALGAGQHQHF. CDR3 nucleotide sequence: TGTGCCAGCAGCCCGGCCCTTGGGGCGGGTCAGCACCAGCATTTT.

This clonotype appeared many times. J is TRBJ2-1 and V is TRBV5-1; a weak D match, TRBD2 (6 bases). Looked up from germline, CDR1 is SGHRS and CDR2 is YFSETQ. V lost 0 bases, J lost 5 bases, and 9 bases lay in between. The length of the CDR3 is 14 residues. The DNA of the CDR3 is TGCGCCAGCAGCTTGGTCGGGGGTAACAATGAGCAGTTCTTC. This sequence encodes CASSLVGGNNEQFF.

The genes are TRBV4-3 and TRBJ2-1, with D unresolved. Germline values: CDR1 LGHNA, CDR2 YSLEER. The CDR3 is 16 amino acids. Trimming pared 0 bases from V and 5 bases from J, leaving 14 bases between. CDR3 region: CASSQDKGFGNNEQFF. The CDR3 bases are TGCGCCAGCAGCCAAGATAAGGGTTTTGGGAACAATGAGCAGTTCTTC.

V and J are TRBV20-1 and TRBJ2-2, with TRBD1 as a possible D gene (6 bases). Germline lookup yields CDR1 DFQATT and CDR2 SNEGSKA (reference sequence). The CDR3 loop spans 17 amino acids. V lost 3 bases, J lost 0 bases, and 17 bases lay in between. The CDR3 region has the DNA TGCAGTGCTAGCCCTATTACAGGGCGGGCGAACACCGGGGAGCTGTTTTTT. Protein product: CSASPITGRANTGELFF.

This clonotype was counted a few times. The chain employs TRBV5-1 and TRBJ1-3; a weak D match, TRBD1 (6 bases). Deletions cut 4 bases from V and 2 bases from J, with 10 bases between. The CDR3 is 14 residues long. The germline CDR1 and CDR2 sequences are SGHRS and YFSETQ. The CDR3 coding sequence is TGCGCCAGCAGCGTGGAGGGGGCTGGAAACACCATATATTTT. Protein product: CASSVEGAGNTIYF.

This clonotype was recorded many times. V and J are TRBV12-3 or TRBV12-4 and TRBJ1-6, with TRBD1 identical over 10 bases. Trimming removed 6 bases from V and 10 bases from J; junction bases left unmatched: 6. The CDR3 covers 14 residues. The CDR3 DNA follows: TGTGCCAGCAGCAAGACAGGGGGCCTCTCACCCCTCCACTTT. Its translation: CASSKTGGLSPLHF.

This clonotype was detected only a few times. This CDR3 reads CASSQDAGGRSNEQFF. The CDR3 coding sequence is TGCGCCAGCAGCCAAGATGCGGGAGGCCGCTCGAATGAGCAGTTCTTC. The J gene is TRBJ2-1, the V gene TRBV4-3, with TRBD2 matching 8 bases. This CDR3 has 16 residues. V lost 0 bases and J lost 7; bases outside the gene matches: 8. Germline V gives CDR1 LGHNA, CDR2 YSLEER.

This clonotype came up a few times. J is TRBJ2-1 and V is TRBV10-3; 9 positions match TRBD2. V lost 3 bases, J lost 3 bases, and 9 bases stayed unmatched. This CDR3 comprises 17 residues. Per germline, CDR1 ENHRY and CDR2 SYGVKD. The CDR3 DNA reads as TGTGCCATCAGTGAAAGGGCGGGAGGGCCGGGCTACAATGAGCAGTTCTTC. Amino acids: CAISERAGGPGYNEQFF.

The chain has TRBV12-3 or TRBV12-4 and TRBJ2-1, with D tentatively TRBD1 or TRBD2 (5 bases each). Between the trimmed V and J ends, which lost 4 bases and 16 bases, there was a span of 14 bases. The CDR3 consists of 11 residues. CDR3 bases: TGTGCCAGCAGTTCGGGGACCTCGCACTTCTTC. Amino acid sequence: CASSSGTSHFF.

The rearrangement links TRBV10-3 to TRBJ2-7, with TRBD1 as a possible D gene (5 bases). Germline CDR1 is ENHRY and CDR2 is SYGVKD. V was cut by 4 bases and J by 4 bases, with 11 bases left in between. The CDR3 loop spans 13 amino acids. CDR3 region: CAISGPTVYEQYF. The CDR3 DNA reads TGTGCCATCAGTGGCCCGACAGTATACGAGCAGTACTTC.

CDR3 protein: CSVYRNDRGQSNEQFF. DNA of the CDR3: TGCAGTGTCTACCGAAACGACAGGGGCCAAAGCAATGAGCAGTTCTTC. The chain combines TRBV20-1 with TRBJ2-1; 8 positions agree with TRBD1. The CDR3 is 16 amino acids. In germline, CDR1 is DFQATT, CDR2 SNEGSKA (reference sequence). The V gene end was trimmed by 7 bases and the J gene end by 6 bases; junction bases not matched to a gene: 17.

This clonotype was recorded at least ten times. The gene calls are TRBV20-1 and TRBJ1-4, with 7 positions matching TRBD1. Trimming removed 6 bases from V and 3 bases from J; junction bases left unmatched: 4. The CDR3 extends over 13 amino acids. CDR1 is DFQATT and CDR2 is SNEGSKA in the germline V gene (reference sequence). The CDR3 sequence is CSAFRGSNEKLFF. DNA of the CDR3: TGCAGTGCCTTCAGGGGGTCTAATGAAAAACTGTTTTTT.

This chain links TRBV15 with TRBJ1-2; D is possibly TRBD1 (5 bases). The CDR3 runs to 15 residues. Germline V gene lookup returns CDR1 LNHNV and CDR2 YYDKDF (reference sequence). Trimming stripped 0 bases from V and 4 bases from J, with 12 bases between. CDR3 region: CATSRDAGVPYGYTF. The CDR3 DNA reads TGTGCCACCAGCAGAGATGCGGGGGTACCCTATGGCTACACCTTC.

This clonotype was detected a few times. The chain links TRBV20-1 to TRBJ2-7; D not certain. From germline, CDR1 is DFQATT and CDR2 SNEGSKA (reference sequence). The length of the CDR3 is 14 residues. V was clipped by 0 bases and J by 3 bases, with 12 bases between them. CDR3: CSARDFAVSYEQYF. The CDR3 coding sequence is TGCAGTGCTAGAGATTTCGCAGTCAGCTACGAGCAGTACTTC.